This paragraph reports one T cell receptor beta chain. The antigen remains unidentified. Assays examined about 100,000 TCR templates per sample. The protocol was immunoSEQ multiplex PCR, while the TCRdb copy is restricted to in-frame clones and leaves out a portion. This table has around 95,000 clones, about 91% appearing once. The data belong to a study of siplizumab effects on memory and regulatory T cells. Findings and limits, study-wide: Assignment to unstimulated subsets succeeded for only a minor fraction of the alloreactive clones. Siplizumab, the agent tested, significantly reduced alloreactive sequences traceable to unstimulated CD4+ memory cells.

The CDR3 length is 16 residues. V was clipped by 7 bases and J by 2 bases, with 18 bases between them. Per germline, CDR1 SNHLY and CDR2 FYNNEI. The sequence was collected from a human donor in good health. The rearrangement joins TRBV2 to TRBJ2-1; D not certain. Sequencing used CD4+ T cells sorted from blood. DNA for the CDR3: TGTGCCAGCAAGAGCATCATATCTTTAACCTACAATGAGCAGTTCTTC. This translates into CASKSIISLTYNEQFF.